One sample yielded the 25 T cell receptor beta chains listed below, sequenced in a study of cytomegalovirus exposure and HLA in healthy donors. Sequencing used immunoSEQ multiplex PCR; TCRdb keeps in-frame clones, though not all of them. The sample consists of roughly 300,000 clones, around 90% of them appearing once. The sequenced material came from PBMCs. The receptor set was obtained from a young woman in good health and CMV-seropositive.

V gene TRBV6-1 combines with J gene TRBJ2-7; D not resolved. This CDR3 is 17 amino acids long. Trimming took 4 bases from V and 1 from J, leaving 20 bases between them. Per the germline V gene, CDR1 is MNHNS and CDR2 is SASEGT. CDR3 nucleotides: TGTGCCAGCAGTGTAAAGCGCCCCACGACCCCTTCCTACGAGCAGTACTTC. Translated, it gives CASSVKRPTTPSYEQYF.

CDR3 nucleotide sequence: TGTGCCAGCACCATAAGCGGCAGACACGGAGGTGGCTACACCTTC. This gives the protein CASTISGRHGGGYTF. V is TRBV5-4 and J is TRBJ1-2; D gene uncertain. Deletions cut 6 bases from V and 7 bases from J, with 22 bases between. Germline V gene lookup returns CDR1 SGHNT and CDR2 YYREEE (reference sequence). The CDR3 has 15 residues.

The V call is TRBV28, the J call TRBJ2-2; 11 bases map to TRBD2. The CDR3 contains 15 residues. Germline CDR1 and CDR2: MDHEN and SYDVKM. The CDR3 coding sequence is TGTGTTAGCGGGAGGGCAATTTGGAACACCGGGGAGCTGTTTTTT. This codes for CVSGRAIWNTGELFF.

The CDR3 sequence: CASSSIPTDTQYF. CDR3 in DNA: TGTGCCAGCAGCTCTATACCGACAGATACGCAGTATTTT. This chain links TRBV7-9 with TRBJ2-3; D gene unclear. From germline, CDR1 is SEHNR and CDR2 FQNEAQ (reference sequence). This CDR3 is built from 13 residues. Trimming took off 4 bases at V and 3 bases at J, with 8 bases between the two ends.

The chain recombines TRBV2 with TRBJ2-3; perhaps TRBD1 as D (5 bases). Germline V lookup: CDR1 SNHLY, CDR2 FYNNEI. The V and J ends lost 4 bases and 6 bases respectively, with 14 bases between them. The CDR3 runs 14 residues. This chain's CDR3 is CASSVGQGYDTQYF. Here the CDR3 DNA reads TGTGCCAGCAGTGTCGGTCAGGGATACGATACGCAGTATTTT.

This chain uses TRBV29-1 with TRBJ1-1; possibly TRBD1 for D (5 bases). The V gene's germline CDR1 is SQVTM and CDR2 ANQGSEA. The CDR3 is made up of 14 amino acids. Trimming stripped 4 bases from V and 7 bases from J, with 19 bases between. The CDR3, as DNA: TGCAGCGTTGGGAGGCCAGAGTGGGGCGGTGAAGCTTTCTTT. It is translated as CSVGRPEWGGEAFF.

The CDR3 DNA reads TGTGCCAGCAGCTTAGCGAGGGGACGAACCAGCGGGGCCAACGTCCTGACTTTC. Its translation: CASSLARGRTSGANVLTF. This chain joins TRBV7-2 and TRBJ2-6; D might be TRBD1 or TRBD2, each matching 5 bases. V shed 0 bases and J shed 4 bases, with 16 bases lying between them. In germline, CDR1 is SGHTA, CDR2 FQGNSA. This CDR3 region has 18 residues.

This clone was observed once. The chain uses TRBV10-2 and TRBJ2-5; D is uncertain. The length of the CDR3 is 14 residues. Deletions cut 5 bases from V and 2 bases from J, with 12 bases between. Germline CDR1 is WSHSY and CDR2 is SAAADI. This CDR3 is CASSSPLRQETQYF. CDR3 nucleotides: TGCGCCAGCAGTTCCCCACTCCGACAAGAGACCCAGTACTTC.

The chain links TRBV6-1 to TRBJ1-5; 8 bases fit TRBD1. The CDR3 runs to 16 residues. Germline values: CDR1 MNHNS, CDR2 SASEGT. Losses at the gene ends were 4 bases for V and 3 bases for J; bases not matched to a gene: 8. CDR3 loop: CASSGGTGSYNQPQHF. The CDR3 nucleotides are TGTGCCAGCAGTGGAGGGACAGGATCTTACAATCAGCCCCAGCATTTT.

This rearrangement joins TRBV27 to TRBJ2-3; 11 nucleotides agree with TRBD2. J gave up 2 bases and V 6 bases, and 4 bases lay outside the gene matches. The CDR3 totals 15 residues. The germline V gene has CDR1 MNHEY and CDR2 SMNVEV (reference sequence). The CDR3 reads CASRRLAGTTDTQYF. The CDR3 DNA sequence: TGTGCCAGCAGACGACTAGCGGGGACCACAGATACGCAGTATTTT.

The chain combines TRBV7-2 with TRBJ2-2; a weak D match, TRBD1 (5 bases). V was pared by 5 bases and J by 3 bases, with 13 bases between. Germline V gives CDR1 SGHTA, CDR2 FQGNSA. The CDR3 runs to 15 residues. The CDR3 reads CASSPRGRYTGELFF. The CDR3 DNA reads TGTGCCAGCAGCCCTAGGGGAAGATACACCGGGGAGCTGTTTTTT.

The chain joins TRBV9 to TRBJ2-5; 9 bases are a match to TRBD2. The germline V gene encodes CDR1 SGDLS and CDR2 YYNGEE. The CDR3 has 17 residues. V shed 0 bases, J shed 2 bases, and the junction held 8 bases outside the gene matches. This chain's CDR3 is CASSVEHPLAGQETQYF. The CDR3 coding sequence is TGTGCCAGCAGCGTAGAGCACCCGCTAGCGGGGCAAGAGACCCAGTACTTC. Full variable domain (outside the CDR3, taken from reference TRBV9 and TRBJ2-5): DSGVTQTPKHLITATGQRVTLRCSPRSGDLSVYWYQQSLDQGLQFLIQYYNGEERAKGNILERFSAQQFPDLHSELNLSSLELGDSALYFCASSVEHPLAGQETQYFGPGTRLLVL.

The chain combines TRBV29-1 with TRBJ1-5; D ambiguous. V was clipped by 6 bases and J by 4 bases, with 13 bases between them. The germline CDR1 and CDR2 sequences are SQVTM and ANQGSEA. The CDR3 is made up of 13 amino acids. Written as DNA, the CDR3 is TGCAGCGTCCAAGAGGGTGGTAATCAGCCCCAGCATTTT. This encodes CSVQEGGNQPQHF. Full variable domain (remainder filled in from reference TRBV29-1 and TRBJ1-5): SAVISQKPSRDICQRGTSLTIQCQVDSQVTMMFWYRQQPGQSLTLIATANQGSEATYESGFVIDKFPISRPNLTFSTLTVSNMSPEDSSIYLCSVQEGGNQPQHFGDGTRLSIL.

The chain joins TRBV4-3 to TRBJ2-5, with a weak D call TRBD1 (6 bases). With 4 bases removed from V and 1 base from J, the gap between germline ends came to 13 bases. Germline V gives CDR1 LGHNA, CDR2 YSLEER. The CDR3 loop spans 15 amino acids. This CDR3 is CASSPTTGIQETQYF. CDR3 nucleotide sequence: TGCGCCAGCAGCCCGACGACAGGCATCCAAGAGACCCAGTACTTC.

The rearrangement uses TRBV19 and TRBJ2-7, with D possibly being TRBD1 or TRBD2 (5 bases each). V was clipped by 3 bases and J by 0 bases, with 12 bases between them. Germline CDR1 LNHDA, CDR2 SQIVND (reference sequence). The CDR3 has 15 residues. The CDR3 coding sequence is TGTGCCAGTAGTATTGGGGACGGGGTCTCCTACGAGCAGTACTTC. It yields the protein CASSIGDGVSYEQYF.

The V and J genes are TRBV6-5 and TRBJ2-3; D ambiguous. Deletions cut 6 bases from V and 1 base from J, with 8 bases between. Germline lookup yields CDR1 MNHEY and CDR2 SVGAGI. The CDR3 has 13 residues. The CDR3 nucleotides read TGTGCCAGCAGAGTACCCGGCACAGATACGCAGTATTTT. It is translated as CASRVPGTDTQYF.

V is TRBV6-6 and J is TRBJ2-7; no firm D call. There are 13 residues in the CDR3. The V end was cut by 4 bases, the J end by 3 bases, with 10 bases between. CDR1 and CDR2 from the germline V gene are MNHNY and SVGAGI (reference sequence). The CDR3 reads CASSSPINYEQYF. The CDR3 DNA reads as TGTGCCAGCAGTTCCCCCATCAACTACGAGCAGTACTTC.

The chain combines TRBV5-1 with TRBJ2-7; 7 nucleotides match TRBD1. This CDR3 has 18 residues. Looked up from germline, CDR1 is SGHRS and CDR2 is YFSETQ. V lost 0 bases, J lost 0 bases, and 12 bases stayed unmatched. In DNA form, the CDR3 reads TGCGCCAGCAGCTTGGTCCTCTTAGACAGGGTGTCCTCCTACGAGCAGTACTTC. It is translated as CASSLVLLDRVSSYEQYF.

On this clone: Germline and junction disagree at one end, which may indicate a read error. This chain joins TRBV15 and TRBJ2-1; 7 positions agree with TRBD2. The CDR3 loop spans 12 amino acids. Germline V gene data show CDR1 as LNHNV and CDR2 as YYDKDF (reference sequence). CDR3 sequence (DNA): TGTGCCACCAGCAGAGCTCAAGCGGGAATACTCTTC. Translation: CATSRAQAGILF.

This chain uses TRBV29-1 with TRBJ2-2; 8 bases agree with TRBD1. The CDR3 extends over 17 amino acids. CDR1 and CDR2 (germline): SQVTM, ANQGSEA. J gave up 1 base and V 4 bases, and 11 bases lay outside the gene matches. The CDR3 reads CSVASSRTGRNTGELFF. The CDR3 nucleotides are TGCAGCGTTGCTTCCTCGAGGACAGGGAGGAACACCGGGGAGCTGTTTTTT.

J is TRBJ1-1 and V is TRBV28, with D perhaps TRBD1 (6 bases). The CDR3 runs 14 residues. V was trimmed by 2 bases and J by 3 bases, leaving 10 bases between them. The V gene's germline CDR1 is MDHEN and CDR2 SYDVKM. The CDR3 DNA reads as TGTGCCAGCAGTTTACCCGGGGGCGACACTGAAGCTTTCTTT. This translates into CASSLPGGDTEAFF.

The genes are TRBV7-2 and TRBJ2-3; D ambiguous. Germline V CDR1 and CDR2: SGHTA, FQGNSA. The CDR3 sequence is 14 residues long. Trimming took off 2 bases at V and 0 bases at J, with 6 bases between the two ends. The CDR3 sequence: CASSLRPSTDTQYF. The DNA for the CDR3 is TGTGCCAGCAGCTTACGTCCTAGCACAGATACGCAGTATTTT.

This CDR3 is CASSPVGGRARDTQYF. The CDR3 DNA sequence: TGCGCCAGCAGCCCCGTCGGTGGGAGGGCCAGAGATACGCAGTATTTT. The J gene is TRBJ2-3, the V gene TRBV10-2; 7 bases are shared with TRBD2. The ends lost 6 bases at V and 5 bases at J; junction bases unmatched: 14. The CDR3 length is 16 residues. Germline V gene data show CDR1 as WSHSY and CDR2 as SAAADI.

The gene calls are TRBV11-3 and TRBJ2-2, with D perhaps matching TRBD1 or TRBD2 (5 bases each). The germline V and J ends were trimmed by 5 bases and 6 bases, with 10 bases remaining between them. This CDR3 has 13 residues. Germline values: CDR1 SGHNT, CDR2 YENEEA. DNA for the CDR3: TGTGCCAGCAGCGGGACCCGAGCCGGGGAGCTGTTTTTT. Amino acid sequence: CASSGTRAGELFF.

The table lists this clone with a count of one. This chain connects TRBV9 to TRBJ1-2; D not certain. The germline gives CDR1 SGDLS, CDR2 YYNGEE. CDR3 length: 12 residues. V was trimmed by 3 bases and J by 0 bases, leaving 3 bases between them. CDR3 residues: CASSGTNYGYTF. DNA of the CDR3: TGTGCCAGCAGCGGGACTAACTATGGCTACACCTTC.